Below are 8 T cell receptor beta chains sequenced from a single sample in a study of cytomegalovirus exposure and HLA in healthy donors (TCRdb year 2017). The method behind the library was the immunoSEQ multiplex PCR assay. A mixture of 60 forward primers for TCR Vbeta segments and 13 reverse primers for TCR Jbeta segments was used in the multiplex PCR. The table was pulled from immuneACCESS by TCRdb, which kept in-frame rearrangements only. Such tables lose some clones; where checked, under half of the loss comes from unresolved V genes, and the rest has no known cause. Counted in this sample were more than 150,000 clones; 77% of them appeared once. The leading ten clones occupy around 1.5% of the sample. Source material: PBMCs. Receptor source: a man aged 18-30 years in good health and CMV-seronegative.

V gene TRBV19 combines with J gene TRBJ2-3; 10 bases are a match to TRBD2. Germline CDR1 and CDR2: LNHDA and SQIVND (reference sequence). The CDR3 extends over 14 amino acids. The V and J ends lost 6 bases and 6 bases, in that order; junction bases with no gene match: 6. The CDR3 DNA sequence: TGTGCCAGTAGCGAGCGGGGGGGCGCCGATACGCAGTATTTT. Residues: CASSERGGADTQYF.

The rearrangement links TRBV9 to TRBJ2-7; 7 positions agree with TRBD2. The CDR3 consists of 15 residues. Germline loops: CDR1 SGDLS, CDR2 YYNGEE. Trimming cost V 2 bases and J 2 bases; bases outside gene matches: 7. CDR3 DNA: TGTGCCAGCAGCGTTCAAGCGGGATCCACCTACGAGCAGTACTTC. It encodes CASSVQAGSTYEQYF.

There are a few counts of this clone. The V gene is TRBV7-8, the J gene TRBJ2-1, with TRBD1 identical over 8 bases. The CDR3 is 15 amino acids. V trimming: 3 bases; J trimming: 7 bases; junction bases outside the gene matches: 8. The germline V gene encodes CDR1 SGHVS and CDR2 FQNEAQ. This CDR3 is CASSFDRGRWNEQFF. The DNA of the CDR3 is TGTGCCAGCAGCTTTGACAGGGGAAGGTGGAATGAGCAGTTCTTC.

J is TRBJ2-7 and V is TRBV4-3; 9 bases align to TRBD2. V lost 0 bases to trimming and J lost 6 bases; unmatched junction nucleotides: 6. The CDR3 runs 15 residues. Germline V lookup: CDR1 LGHNA, CDR2 YSLEER. The CDR3 loop is CASSQERLAGTEQYF. The CDR3 DNA sequence: TGCGCCAGCAGCCAAGAGCGGCTAGCGGGAACCGAGCAGTACTTC.

The rearrangement links TRBV15 to TRBJ2-5, with D possibly TRBD1 on 6 matching bases. There are 16 residues in the CDR3. The V gene's germline CDR1 is LNHNV and CDR2 YYDKDF (reference sequence). V was shortened by 0 bases and J by 2 bases, with 13 bases between the two germline ends. CDR3 sequence: CATSREPQGAQETQYF. The CDR3 DNA is TGTGCCACCAGCAGAGAACCACAGGGAGCACAAGAGACCCAGTACTTC.

The rearrangement uses TRBV19 and TRBJ1-5, with D tentatively TRBD1 (5 bases). Looked up from germline, CDR1 is LNHDA and CDR2 is SQIVND (reference sequence). Trimming shortened V by 5 bases and J by 7 bases, and 18 bases separated the two germline ends. This CDR3 has 15 amino acids. CDR3 sequence reads: CASSLNRRGGQPQHF. The CDR3 DNA reads as TGTGCCAGTAGTCTAAATCGAAGGGGTGGGCAGCCCCAGCATTTT.

V and J are TRBV2 and TRBJ1-6; 7 bases are shared with TRBD1. Germline V gene lookup returns CDR1 SNHLY and CDR2 FYNNEI. The CDR3 contains 15 residues. J gave up 9 bases and V 8 bases, and 13 bases lay outside the gene matches. For the CDR3, the DNA is TGTGCCAGCCTTGATTACACAGGGGCGGCTTCACCCCTCCACTTT. Its protein is CASLDYTGAASPLHF.

The gene calls are TRBV9 and TRBJ2-1, with D unresolved. CDR1 and CDR2 (germline): SGDLS, YYNGEE. CDR3 size: 13 residues. The V end lost 2 bases, the J end lost 0 bases, and 3 bases lay between the germline ends. The CDR3 sequence is CASSVNSYNEQFF. The CDR3 DNA reads as TGTGCCAGCAGCGTCAACTCCTACAATGAGCAGTTCTTC.